This entry lists 9 T cell receptor beta chains sequenced from one sample in a study of blood T cell repertoires in COVID-19. Generated by immunoSEQ multiplex PCR, the TCRdb table keeps only in-frame clones and is missing some. This table holds 490,000 or so clones, 80% to 90% found once. The specimen sequenced was PBMCs or T cells enriched from blood (not recorded which). The receptor set was obtained from a woman in her sixties who had recovered from COVID-19.

The chain carries TRBV9 and TRBJ1-4; D is unresolved. The V gene's germline CDR1 is SGDLS and CDR2 YYNGEE. The CDR3 totals 14 residues. Trimming took off 6 bases at V and 4 bases at J, with 13 bases between the two ends. In nucleotides, the CDR3 is TGTGCCAGCAACGCCGGTTTCTTTAATGAAAAACTGTTTTTT. Translation: CASNAGFFNEKLFF. Combining the CDR3 with reference TRBV9 and TRBJ1-4 gives the whole variable domain DSGVTQTPKHLITATGQRVTLRCSPRSGDLSVYWYQQSLDQGLQFLIQYYNGEERAKGNILERFSAQQFPDLHSELNLSSLELGDSALYFCASNAGFFNEKLFFGSGTQLSVL.

This chain links TRBV18 with TRBJ2-5; 8 bases match TRBD2. Per the germline V gene, CDR1 is KGHSH and CDR2 is LQKENI. CDR3 length: 17 residues. V dropped 6 bases and J dropped 5; count of bases not matched to a gene: 17. The CDR3 DNA reads TGTGCCAGCTCCCCCACCGCTCCCGGGGGGGCCTCGGAGACCCAGTACTTC. It translates to CASSPTAPGGASETQYF. The whole variable domain, remainder taken from reference TRBV18 and TRBJ2-5, is NAGVMQNPRHLVRRRGQEARLRCSPMKGHSHVYWYRQLPEEGLKFMVYLQKENIIDESGMPKERFSAEFPKEGPSILRIQQVVRGDSAAYFCASSPTAPGGASETQYFGPGTRLLVL.

As DNA, the CDR3 is TGTGCCAGCAGTTTCGCGTTAACCGGCTACGAGCAGTACTTC. It encodes CASSFALTGYEQYF. The gene calls are TRBV6-5 and TRBJ2-7; D remains unclear. From germline, CDR1 is MNHEY and CDR2 SVGAGI. The CDR3 is made up of 14 amino acids. V lost 4 bases and J lost 3, with 13 bases in between.

The CDR3 DNA follows: TGTGCCAGCAGTCAAAACAGGGGTCTTTCTGAGACCCAGTACTTC. This encodes CASSQNRGLSETQYF. This sequence joins TRBV6-5 and TRBJ2-5; 7 bases fit TRBD1. V lost 5 bases and J lost 5; bases outside the gene matches: 11. CDR3 length equals 15 residues. Germline CDR1 MNHEY, CDR2 SVGAGI.

The rearrangement joins TRBV5-5 to TRBJ2-7; 7 nucleotides match TRBD1. CDR3 size: 14 residues. With 4 bases clipped from V and 2 bases from J, the junction kept 6 bases outside the gene matches. The germline CDR1 and CDR2 sequences are SGHKS and YYEKEE (reference sequence). CDR3 in DNA: TGTGCCAGCAGCCCAGAGGGGGCGACCTACGAGCAGTACGTC. Its translation: CASSPEGATYEQYV.

CDR3 residues: CATSRQDDRPQHF. CDR3 nucleotides: TGTGCCACCAGCAGACAGGACGATCGGCCCCAGCATTTT. The rearrangement uses TRBV24-1 and TRBJ1-5, with a weak D call TRBD1 (6 bases). CDR3 length: 13 amino acids. V was shortened by 7 bases and J by 9 bases, with 15 bases between the two germline ends. Looked up from germline, CDR1 is KGHDR and CDR2 is SFDVKD.

The gene calls are TRBV21-1 and TRBJ1-5; whether TRBD1, the table's D call, matches the DNA was not checked. TRBV21-1 constitutes a pseudogene. The CDR3 spans 18 residues. CDR3 in DNA: TGTGCCAGCAGCAAAGAGGGAGTATCGGACAGTGGCGACCAGCCCCAGCATTTT. Translated, it gives CASSKEGVSDSGDQPQHF.

This chain connects TRBV5-1 to TRBJ2-3; D is unclear. This CDR3 is 14 amino acids long. Trimming stripped 1 base from V and 5 bases from J, with 11 bases between. Germline assignment: CDR1 SGHRS and CDR2 YFSETQ. CDR3 sequence reads: CASSLYSPRDTQYF. Written as DNA, the CDR3 is TGCGCCAGCAGCTTGTACAGTCCCCGAGATACGCAGTATTTT. The full variable domain, rest sourced from reference TRBV5-1 and TRBJ2-3, is KAGVTQTPRYLIKTRGQQVTLSCSPISGHRSVSWYQQTPGQGLQFLFEYFSETQRNKGNFPGRFSGRQFSNSRSEMNVSTLELGDSALYLCASSLYSPRDTQYFGPGTRLTVL.

V and J are TRBV6-6 and TRBJ1-5; D ambiguous. Germline lookup yields CDR1 MNHNY and CDR2 SVGAGI (reference sequence). Deletions cut 3 bases from V and 2 bases from J, with 11 bases between. The CDR3 is 15 residues long. CDR3 bases: TGTGCCAGCAGTTATCGGGTGGCGGGCAATCAGCCCCAGCATTTT. Its translation is CASSYRVAGNQPQHF.